This T cell receptor (beta chain) was documented in a study of HIV-infected patients and healthy controls. Overall study findings and caveats: HIV-infected patients and controls differed significantly in mean usage of eight alpha and eight beta V genes.

cDNA was made from about 480 ng RNA using alpha and beta constant primers. Each of the alpha and beta chains got its own library through chain-specific third strand synthesis with indices. TCRdb re-analysed the 5' RACE reads in MiXCR, keeping a single row per CDR3 protein. The table shows about 16,000 distinct CDR3 sequences, with more than 7.5% occurring only once. Germline CDR1 reads LNHDA; CDR2 reads SQIVND (reference sequence). After removal of 6 bases from V and 5 bases from J, the junction contained 5 bases not matched to a gene. There are 13 residues in the CDR3. Whole blood was used without fractionation, so all unsorted peripheral T cells were included. The RNA source was a roughly 2.6 ml peripheral blood draw. The table lists this clonotype with many counts. The antigen remains undetermined.

The rearrangement links TRBV19 to TRBJ2-5; 8 bases fit TRBD1. This receptor was taken from an adult in good health. The sample consisted of blood. The chain's CDR3 is CASRLTGVETQYF. For the CDR3, the DNA is TGTGCCAGTAGGTTGACAGGGGTCGAGACCCAGTACTTC.